This T cell receptor (beta chain) was recovered during a study of blood T cell repertoires in COVID-19. As for the study in general: PBMCs, B-cell-depleted T cells, or T cells provided the cDNA or gDNA that made up the material.

This clone was seen just once. Only in-frame clones appear in the TCRdb table, and some are missing; sequencing was by immunoSEQ multiplex PCR. Of about 130,000 clones listed, under 85% are singletons. The study recruited people aged roughly 18 to 100 years across roughly 23 US areas. Cohort 3 donors were reported recovered after two negative PCRs, clearance, or symptom resolution. The CDR3 runs 14 residues. The V end lost 4 bases, the J end lost 6 bases, and 12 bases lay between the germline ends. Germline CDR1 is SNHLY and CDR2 is FYNNEI. The chain has TRBV2 and TRBJ2-2, with TRBD1 as a possible D gene (7 bases). This receptor was identified in a man younger than 40 who had recovered from COVID-19. Sequenced material: PBMCs or T cells enriched from blood (not recorded which). The CDR3 reads CASSAEGAPGELFF. CDR3 sequence (DNA): TGTGCCAGCAGTGCGGAGGGGGCGCCCGGGGAGCTGTTTTTT.